These 24 T cell receptor beta chains share one sample of origin, sequenced in a study of T cell changes during pregnancy in multiple sclerosis. Libraries were prepared by immunoSEQ multiplex PCR; TCRdb keeps only in-frame clonotypes and omits some of them. The sample lists about 59,000 clones, about 95% occurring once. The sample here was CD8+ T cells from peripheral blood mononuclear cells, taken after pregnancy. These receptors all stem from a female donor with multiple sclerosis, enrolled in a pregnancy study.

This chain joins TRBV29-1 and TRBJ1-2; 9 nucleotides match TRBD1. This CDR3 region has 15 residues. Germline V gene lookup returns CDR1 SQVTM and CDR2 ANQGSEA. V lost 1 base and J lost 3; bases outside the gene matches: 6. In DNA, the CDR3 is TGCAGCGTTGAAGGGGACAGGGAGAGGGACTATGGCTACACCTTC. Translated: CSVEGDRERDYGYTF. Variable domain in full (rest from reference TRBV29-1 and TRBJ1-2): SAVISQKPSRDICQRGTSLTIQCQVDSQVTMMFWYRQQPGQSLTLIATANQGSEATYESGFVIDKFPISRPNLTFSTLTVSNMSPEDSSIYLCSVEGDRERDYGYTFGSGTRLTVV.

V gene TRBV11-2 combines with J gene TRBJ2-7, with D possibly being TRBD1 (6 bases). This CDR3 has 13 residues. The germline V gene encodes CDR1 SGHAT and CDR2 FQNNGV. Trimming removed 10 bases from V and 4 bases from J, with 17 bases in between. CDR3 DNA sequence: TGTGCCACAGCAGGGGAAATGGGTTACGAGCAGTACTTC. It translates to CATAGEMGYEQYF.

The V call is TRBV19, the J call TRBJ1-1; no clear D gene. The CDR3 has 13 amino acids. Germline loops: CDR1 LNHDA, CDR2 SQIVND (reference sequence). V was trimmed by 1 base and J by 4 bases, leaving 7 bases between them. CDR3 sequence (DNA): TGTGCCAGTAGTATAGGAGCGAGCACTGAAGCTTTCTTT. This encodes CASSIGASTEAFF.

This chain uses TRBV5-6 with TRBJ2-1; D unclear. The CDR3 length is 14 residues. The germline V gene encodes CDR1 SGHDT and CDR2 YYEEEE. The V gene lost 7 bases and the J gene lost 1 base, with 12 bases spanning the gap. CDR3 loop: CASCGSVSYNEQFF. CDR3 DNA sequence: TGTGCCAGCTGCGGATCCGTTTCCTACAATGAGCAGTTCTTC.

The gene calls are TRBV21-1 and TRBJ2-6; the table gives TRBD1 as D, unverified against the DNA. TRBV21-1 has pseudogene status. CDR3 length: 18 residues. CDR3 coding DNA: TGTGCCAGCAGCCTAGGACAGGGCCAAACATCTGGGGCCAACGTCCTGACTTTC. It translates to CASSLGQGQTSGANVLTF.

This chain uses TRBV7-6 with TRBJ2-7; 10 bases are shared with TRBD1. V shed 4 bases and J 2 bases; nucleotides not matched to a gene: 5. The CDR3 spans 15 residues. Germline lookup yields CDR1 SGHVS and CDR2 FNYEAQ. The CDR3 nucleotides are TGTGCCAGCAGCTCCGGGACAGGGGATGCCTACGAGCAGTACTTC. It codes for CASSSGTGDAYEQYF. The whole variable domain, remainder taken from reference TRBV7-6 and TRBJ2-7, is GAGVSQSPRYKVTKRGQDVALRCDPISGHVSLYWYRQALGQGPEFLTYFNYEAQQDKSGLPNDRFSAERPEGSISTLTIQRTEQRDSAMYRCASSSGTGDAYEQYFGPGTRLTVT.

This chain uses TRBV6-1 with TRBJ2-7; 7 nucleotides align to TRBD2. Germline V CDR1 and CDR2: MNHNS, SASEGT. The CDR3 contains 15 residues. The V and J ends lost 1 base and 3 bases, in that order; junction bases with no gene match: 6. The DNA for the CDR3 is TGTGCCAGCAGTGAAGGCCTAGCGGATTTCTACGAGCAGTACTTC. Translating gives CASSEGLADFYEQYF.

The V and J genes are TRBV14 and TRBJ2-5, with 9 positions matching TRBD1. Trimming cost V 2 bases and J 5 bases; bases outside gene matches: 9. The germline V gene encodes CDR1 SGHDN and CDR2 FVKESK. This CDR3 comprises 16 residues. CDR3 nucleotide sequence: TGTGCCAGCAGCCAATCCGGGACAGGGCTTTGGGAGACCCAGTACTTC. This codes for CASSQSGTGLWETQYF.

V gene TRBV5-4 combines with J gene TRBJ2-1; 8 nucleotides align to TRBD1. CDR1 is SGHNT, CDR2 YYREEE, per germline (reference sequence). J was trimmed by 10 bases and V by 5 bases; bases with no gene match: 5. The CDR3 spans 12 residues. Here the CDR3 reads CASSYGQGEQFF. DNA for the CDR3: TGTGCCAGCAGTTACGGACAGGGCGAGCAGTTCTTC. The variable domain in full, completed from reference TRBV5-4 and TRBJ2-1, reads ETGVTQSPTHLIKTRGQQVTLRCSSQSGHNTVSWYQQALGQGPQFIFQYYREEENGRGNFPPRFSGLQFPNYSSELNVNALELDDSALYLCASSYGQGEQFFGPGTRLTVL.

This chain uses TRBV5-1 with TRBJ2-5; 9 positions agree with TRBD1. Germline-derived CDR1 and CDR2 are SGHRS and YFSETQ. The CDR3 is made up of 15 amino acids. Losses at the gene ends were 5 bases for V and 5 bases for J; bases not matched to a gene: 10. The chain's CDR3 is CASRLRDRVGETQYF. The DNA of the CDR3 is TGCGCCAGCAGGCTCCGGGACAGGGTGGGCGAGACCCAGTACTTC.

This chain uses TRBV30 with TRBJ1-1; TRBD1 agrees at 8 bases. There are 14 residues in the CDR3. Germline-derived CDR1 and CDR2 are GTSNPN and SVGIG (reference sequence). V trimming: 0 bases; J trimming: 5 bases; junction bases outside the gene matches: 5. CDR3 DNA sequence: TGTGCCTGGAGTGTGATGGACAGGGAGACTGAAGCTTTCTTT. This gives the protein CAWSVMDRETEAFF.

V and J are TRBV19 and TRBJ2-5, with 16 bases aligning to TRBD2. This CDR3 region has 16 residues. CDR1 LNHDA and CDR2 SQIVND come from the germline V gene (reference sequence). After removal of 3 bases from V and 4 bases from J, the junction contained 2 bases not matched to a gene. CDR3 amino acids: CASSMGLAGGAETQYF. The CDR3 DNA reads as TGTGCCAGTAGTATGGGACTAGCGGGAGGGGCAGAGACCCAGTACTTC.

The chain employs TRBV7-9 and TRBJ2-3, with D perhaps matching TRBD1 (7 bases). V lost 1 base, J lost 2 bases, and 13 bases lay in between. CDR1 is SEHNR, CDR2 FQNEAQ, per germline (reference sequence). This CDR3 comprises 16 residues. CDR3 loop: CASSLVQGGYTDTQYF. CDR3 bases: TGTGCCAGCAGCTTAGTGCAGGGGGGATACACAGATACGCAGTATTTT.

This chain links TRBV19 with TRBJ1-2, with TRBD1 matching over 8 bases. After removal of 0 bases from V and 6 bases from J, the junction contained 6 bases not matched to a gene. CDR1 LNHDA and CDR2 SQIVND come from the germline V gene (reference sequence). This CDR3 region has 15 residues. DNA for the CDR3: TGTGCCAGTAGTATAGATCTGCAGGGGGCGGATGGCTACACCTTC. Translating gives CASSIDLQGADGYTF.

The CDR3 loop is CASSGVGSSYNEQFF. The CDR3 DNA sequence: TGTGCCAGTAGTGGGGTTGGGAGCTCCTACAATGAGCAGTTCTTC. The chain couples TRBV19 to TRBJ2-1, with a weak D call TRBD2 (5 bases). This CDR3 spans 15 amino acids. Deletions cut 5 bases from V and 0 bases from J, with 11 bases between. CDR1 and CDR2 from the germline V gene are LNHDA and SQIVND (reference sequence).

This clone was observed a single time. The V call is TRBV30, the J call TRBJ2-1, with D maybe TRBD1 (5 bases). The CDR3 covers 13 residues. The germline gives CDR1 GTSNPN, CDR2 SVGIG (reference sequence). Deletions cut 7 bases from V and 1 base from J, with 11 bases between. In DNA form, the CDR3 reads TGTGCCTATAACCAGGGTTCCTACAATGAGCAGTTCTTC. This sequence encodes CAYNQGSYNEQFF. Using reference TRBV30 and TRBJ2-1 for the parts outside the CDR3, the full variable domain is SQTIHQWPATLVQPVGSPLSLECTVEGTSNPNLYWYRQAAGRGLQLLFYSVGIGQISSEVPQNLSASRPQDRQFILSSKKLLLSDSGFYLCAYNQGSYNEQFFGPGTRLTVL.

The chain couples TRBV27 to TRBJ1-1; D perhaps matches TRBD1 (6 bases). V was trimmed by 3 bases and J by 1 base, leaving 12 bases between them. Per germline, CDR1 MNHEY and CDR2 SMNVEV (reference sequence). The CDR3 is 15 residues long. DNA of the CDR3: TGTGCCAGCAGTTTCTTACAGGGTTGGAACACTGAAGCTTTCTTT. Its translation is CASSFLQGWNTEAFF.

DNA for the CDR3: TGTGCCAGCAGTTTGAGAAGCGGGGGCTACAATGAGCAGTTCTTC. The encoded protein is CASSLRSGGYNEQFF. This chain uses TRBV6-5 with TRBJ2-1, with 8 bases matching TRBD2. The CDR3 sequence is 15 residues long. V lost 4 bases, J lost 3 bases, and 5 bases stayed unmatched. Germline loops: CDR1 MNHEY, CDR2 SVGAGI.

This chain's CDR3 is CASRMSLNYGYTF. The DNA for the CDR3 is TGTGCCAGCAGAATGAGTCTTAACTATGGCTACACCTTC. The chain links TRBV5-6 to TRBJ1-2; D not certain. Germline V CDR1 and CDR2: SGHDT, YYEEEE. Trimming stripped 5 bases from V and 1 base from J, with 9 bases between. The CDR3 runs to 13 residues.

The chain combines TRBV4-1 with TRBJ2-7; tentative D call: TRBD2 (6 bases). Trimming left V 4 bases short and J 3 bases short, with 10 bases between. Germline V gene data show CDR1 as MGHRA and CDR2 as YSYEKL. This CDR3 has 13 amino acids. Here the CDR3 reads CASSLGLDYEQYF. CDR3 in DNA: TGCGCCAGCAGCCTGGGACTTGACTACGAGCAGTACTTC.

The chain recombines TRBV28 with TRBJ2-1, with 13 bases lining up with TRBD2. The V gene's germline CDR1 is MDHEN and CDR2 SYDVKM. The CDR3 contains 15 residues. V trimming: 6 bases; J trimming: 9 bases; junction bases outside the gene matches: 8. The chain's CDR3 is CASSQLAGGPSEQFF. The CDR3 DNA reads TGTGCCAGCAGCCAACTAGCGGGAGGGCCATCTGAGCAGTTCTTC. Complete variable domain (other parts from reference TRBV28 and TRBJ2-1): DVKVTQSSRYLVKRTGEKVFLECVQDMDHENMFWYRQDPGLGLRLIYFSYDVKMKEKGDIPEGYSVSREKKERFSLILESASTNQTSMYLCASSQLAGGPSEQFFGPGTRLTVL.

The gene calls are TRBV2 and TRBJ1-1; the D gene is possibly TRBD1 (5 bases). The V and J ends lost 8 bases and 6 bases respectively, with 16 bases between them. This CDR3 comprises 13 residues. From germline, CDR1 is SNHLY and CDR2 FYNNEI. As DNA, the CDR3 is TGTGCCAGCCCGGCCGGAGGGGTCGCTGAAGCTTTCTTT. Amino acid sequence: CASPAGGVAEAFF.

The gene calls are TRBV29-1 and TRBJ2-1; the match to TRBD2 covers 13 bases. Germline loops: CDR1 SQVTM, CDR2 ANQGSEA. There are 14 residues in the CDR3. The CDR3 DNA is TGCAGTGCCGTCGGACTAGCGGGAGTAGAAGAGCAGTTCTTC. This translates into CSAVGLAGVEEQFF.

The rearrangement uses TRBV11-2 and TRBJ2-3, with 9 bases fitting TRBD2. CDR1 and CDR2 from the germline V gene are SGHAT and FQNNGV. This CDR3 spans 16 amino acids. V was pared by 1 base and J by 2 bases, with 4 bases of the junction left unmatched. The CDR3 region has the DNA TGTGCCAGCAGCTTAGCCCTAGCGGGGTACACAGATACGCAGTATTTT. Protein: CASSLALAGYTDTQYF.